These 11 T cell receptor beta chains originate from one sample sequenced in a study of OX40 agonist ivuxolimab in advanced cancers. This table comes from immunoSEQ multiplex PCR, and its TCRdb copy is limited to in-frame clones, with some not included. The sample consists of 70,000 or so clones, roughly 88% of them appearing once. The sample was CD4+ or CD8+ T cells sorted from blood, taken in a trial of the OX40 agonist ivuxolimab. These receptor sequences come from an adult with an advanced solid tumor such as melanoma, head and neck, liver or kidney cancer.

This clone was observed a few times. This chain joins TRBV7-9 and TRBJ1-4; D may be TRBD1 (5 bases). Germline values: CDR1 SEHNR, CDR2 FQNEAQ (reference sequence). V lost 1 base, J lost 0 bases, and 12 bases lay in between. The CDR3 contains 17 residues. The CDR3 DNA sequence: TGTGCCAGCAGCTTAGGGCAGGGAGCTGCAACTAATGAAAAACTGTTTTTT. Translating it yields CASSLGQGAATNEKLFF.

The V call is TRBV4-3, the J call TRBJ1-6; no clear D. Germline CDR1 is LGHNA and CDR2 is YSLEER. V lost 6 bases, J lost 7 bases, and 7 bases lay in between. This CDR3 is 12 amino acids long. The CDR3 coding sequence is TGCGCCAGCAGTAGGGTCAATTCACCCCTCCACTTT. This codes for CASSRVNSPLHF.

This clone is a singleton in its sample. The J gene is TRBJ2-2, the V gene TRBV18; TRBD2 matches at 13 bases. Trimming removed 3 bases from V and 5 bases from J; junction bases left unmatched: 0. The CDR3 is 15 amino acids. The germline CDR1 and CDR2 sequences are KGHSH and LQKENI. The CDR3 DNA reads TGTGCCAGCTCACCGGGACTAGCGGGGACCGGGGAGCTGTTTTTT. Amino acid sequence: CASSPGLAGTGELFF.

This chain uses TRBV7-6 with TRBJ2-1; 9 bases line up with TRBD1. Germline CDR1 reads SGHVS; CDR2 reads FNYEAQ. The CDR3 loop spans 15 amino acids. Trimming cost V 0 bases and J 8 bases; bases outside gene matches: 5. In DNA, the CDR3 is TGTGCCAGCAGCTTAGCGGGGACAGGGATCCATGAGCAGTTCTTC. This gives the protein CASSLAGTGIHEQFF.

V and J are TRBV7-2 and TRBJ1-5; D might be TRBD1 (5 bases). Germline-derived CDR1 and CDR2 are SGHTA and FQGNSA. The CDR3 runs 14 residues. V lost 6 bases to trimming and J lost 3 bases, with 12 bases between them. CDR3 nucleotide sequence: TGTGCCAGCAGTGTTACAGGTTACAATCAGCCCCAGCATTTT. Translated: CASSVTGYNQPQHF.

The V and J genes are TRBV7-3 and TRBJ2-1; TRBD1 aligns across 8 bases. This CDR3 has 16 amino acids. Germline assignment: CDR1 SGHTA and CDR2 FQGTGA. The junction had 4 bases not matched to a gene; V was cut back by 2 bases and J by 1 base. CDR3 nucleotide sequence: TGTGCCAGCAGCTTAGGCGGACAGGGTTCCTACAATGAGCAGTTCTTC. Its translation: CASSLGGQGSYNEQFF.

This clone was recorded once. V and J are TRBV7-2 and TRBJ1-2; weak D call: TRBD1 (6 bases). Germline-derived CDR1 and CDR2 are SGHTA and FQGNSA. This CDR3 has 14 residues. Trimming removed 3 bases at V and 8 bases at J, with 16 bases between. The CDR3 nucleotides are TGTGCCAGCAGCTTGGACCCCACAGGGTACGGCTACACCTTC. It codes for CASSLDPTGYGYTF.

This clone is classed as medium-sized (0.01 to 0.1%). V usage is TRBV11-2 and J usage is TRBJ1-3; no definite D call. Germline values: CDR1 SGHAT, CDR2 FQNNGV. This CDR3 region has 13 residues. V lost 5 bases, J lost 4 bases, and 9 bases lay in between. CDR3 sequence reads: CASSPNAGNTIYF. CDR3 DNA sequence: TGTGCCAGCAGCCCGAATGCAGGAAACACCATATATTTT.

This rearrangement joins TRBV2 to TRBJ1-1; 7 bases line up with TRBD1. CDR3 size: 15 residues. Unmatched junction bases numbered 10, after V lost 4 bases and J lost 5 bases. CDR1 SNHLY and CDR2 FYNNEI come from the germline V gene. The CDR3 region is CASSVEGSGGTEAFF. The CDR3 DNA follows: TGTGCCAGCAGTGTGGAGGGCTCAGGGGGGACTGAAGCTTTCTTT.

J is TRBJ2-3 and V is TRBV4-1; 7 bases align to TRBD2. With V trimmed by 0 bases and J by 2 bases, 11 bases remained unmatched. This CDR3 comprises 18 residues. The germline V gene has CDR1 MGHRA and CDR2 YSYEKL. The CDR3 sequence: CASSQEGSRGYYTDTQYF. As DNA, the CDR3 is TGCGCCAGCAGCCAAGAGGGCTCGCGGGGGTATTACACAGATACGCAGTATTTT.

The CDR3 spells CASSHHEGATYEQYF. The CDR3 DNA is TGTGCCAGCAGTCACCACGAAGGGGCGACCTACGAGCAGTACTTC. The rearrangement links TRBV27 to TRBJ2-7; the D gene is possibly TRBD1 (5 bases). The CDR3 extends over 15 amino acids. Germline V gives CDR1 MNHEY, CDR2 SMNVEV (reference sequence). V was cut by 5 bases and J by 2 bases, with 16 bases left in between.